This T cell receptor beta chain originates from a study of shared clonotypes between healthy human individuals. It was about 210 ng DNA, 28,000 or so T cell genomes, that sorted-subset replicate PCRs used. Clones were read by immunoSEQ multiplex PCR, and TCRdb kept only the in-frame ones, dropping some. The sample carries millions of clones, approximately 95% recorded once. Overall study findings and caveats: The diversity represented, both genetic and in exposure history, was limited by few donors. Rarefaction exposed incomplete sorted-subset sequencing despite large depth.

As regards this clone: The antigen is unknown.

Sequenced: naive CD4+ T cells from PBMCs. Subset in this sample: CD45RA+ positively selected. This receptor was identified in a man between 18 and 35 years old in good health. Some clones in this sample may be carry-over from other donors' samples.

CDR3 protein: CASNSWTGGVGYTF. As DNA, the CDR3 is TGTGCCAGCAACAGCTGGACAGGGGGCGTAGGGTACACCTTC. The gene calls are TRBV6-6 and TRBJ1-2; 11 bases match TRBD1. From germline, CDR1 is MNHNY and CDR2 SVGAGI (reference sequence). The CDR3 loop spans 14 amino acids. V gave up 7 bases and J gave up 11 bases; unmatched junction bases: 12.